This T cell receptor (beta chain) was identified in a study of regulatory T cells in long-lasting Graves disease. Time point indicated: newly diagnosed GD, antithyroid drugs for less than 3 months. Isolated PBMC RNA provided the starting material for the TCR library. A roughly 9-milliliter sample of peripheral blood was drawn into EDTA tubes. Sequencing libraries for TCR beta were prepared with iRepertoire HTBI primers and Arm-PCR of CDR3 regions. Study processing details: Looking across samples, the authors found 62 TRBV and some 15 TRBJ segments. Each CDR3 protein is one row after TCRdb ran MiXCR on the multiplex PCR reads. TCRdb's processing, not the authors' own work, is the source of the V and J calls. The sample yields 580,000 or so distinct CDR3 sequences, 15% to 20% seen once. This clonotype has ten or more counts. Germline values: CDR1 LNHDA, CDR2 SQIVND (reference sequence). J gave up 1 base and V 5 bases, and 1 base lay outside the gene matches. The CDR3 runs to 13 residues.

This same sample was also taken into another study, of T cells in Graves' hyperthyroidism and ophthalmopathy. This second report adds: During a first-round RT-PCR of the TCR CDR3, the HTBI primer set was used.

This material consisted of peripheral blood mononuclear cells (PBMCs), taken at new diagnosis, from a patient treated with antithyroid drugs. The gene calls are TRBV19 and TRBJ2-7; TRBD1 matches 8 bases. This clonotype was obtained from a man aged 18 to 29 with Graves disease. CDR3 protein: CASSWTGSYEQYF. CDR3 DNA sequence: TGTGCCAGTAGTTGGACAGGGTCCTACGAGCAGTACTTC.